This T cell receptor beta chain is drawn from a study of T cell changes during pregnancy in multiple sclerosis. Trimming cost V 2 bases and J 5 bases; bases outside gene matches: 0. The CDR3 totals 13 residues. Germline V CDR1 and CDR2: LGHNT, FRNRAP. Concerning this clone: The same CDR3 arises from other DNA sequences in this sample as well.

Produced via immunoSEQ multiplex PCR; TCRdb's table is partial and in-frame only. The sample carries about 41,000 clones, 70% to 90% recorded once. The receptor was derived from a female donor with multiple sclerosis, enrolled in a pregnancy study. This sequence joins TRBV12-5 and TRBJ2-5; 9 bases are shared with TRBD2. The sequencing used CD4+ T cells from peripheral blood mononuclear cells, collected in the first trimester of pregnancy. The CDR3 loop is CASGLSGRETQYF. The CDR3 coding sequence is TGTGCTAGTGGTTTGAGCGGGAGGGAGACCCAGTACTTC.